This T cell receptor (beta chain) was captured in a study of PD-L1 blockade in urothelial cancer. Study information: Enrolled patients had been treated previously with 0 to 3 chemotherapy regimens.

The CDR3 has 14 residues. Germline V gives CDR1 SNHLY, CDR2 FYNNEI. J was trimmed by 5 bases and V by 7 bases; bases with no gene match: 9. What went into each PCR as a spike was synthetic TCR analog templates. Measured with immunoSEQ multiplex PCR; TCRdb has only the in-frame clones, and not every one. The repertoire has about 87,000 clones, roughly 89% of them found once; the top ten carry approximately 2.1%. Time point noted: pretreatment peripheral blood. Metastatic or locally advanced urothelial carcinoma was present in the patients. The sequence was obtained from a man in his 60s with urothelial cancer. Sequenced material: PBMCs, taken around atezolizumab (anti-PD-L1) treatment. The chain combines TRBV2 with TRBJ2-7; 9 bases are a match to TRBD2. CDR3 nucleotides: TGTGCCAGCACCATAGCGGGAGTTGGGAACGAGCAGTACTTC. Its translation is CASTIAGVGNEQYF.